This TCR beta chain came from a study of T cell repertoires in cytomegalovirus infection. On the study more broadly: CMV infection and matching HLA type were both indicated by public TCR beta signatures. Whole-study results and caveats: CMV-specific TCR beta clonotypes restricted by HLA-C dominated the ex vivo response.

This clonotype showed up just a few times. Antigen unknown. TCRdb reanalysed the reads using MiXCR and keeps one entry per CDR3 protein. Of about 180,000 distinct CDR3 sequences listed, about a sixth were seen once; the top ten hold roughly a quarter. The material sequenced was CD8+ T cells from PBMCs. This TCR derives from a human donor in good health (CMV status not recorded). Some clones in this sample may be carry-over from other donors' samples.

CDR3 sequence: CASSLGGRGAFF. CDR3 nucleotides: TGTGCCAGCAGCTTGGGGGGTCGCGGAGCTTTCTTT. The V and J genes are TRBV7-8 and TRBJ1-1; the D gene is possibly TRBD1 (5 bases). V lost 3 bases, J lost 10 bases, and 12 bases lay in between. This CDR3 has 12 residues. Germline V gene lookup returns CDR1 SGHVS and CDR2 FQNEAQ.